Following are 2 T cell receptor beta chains from one sample sequenced in a study of blood T cell repertoires in COVID-19 (dated by TCRdb to about 2020). Libraries were built with the immunoSEQ multiplex PCR assay. Drawn from immuneACCESS, this table holds only the in-frame rearrangements with V and J called that TCRdb kept. Clones are partly lost; checked studies trace under half to an unresolved V gene and leave the rest unexplained. Present in this sample are fewer than 200,000 clones, roughly 87% of which were seen just once. The ten largest clonotypes hold 3.9% of the sample. The sequencing input was peripheral blood. These TCRs come from a woman between 55 and 75 years old who had recovered from COVID-19.

This chain connects TRBV4-2 to TRBJ2-3, with TRBD2 matching 10 bases. This CDR3 region has 16 residues. The V gene's germline CDR1 is LGHNA and CDR2 YNFKEQ. The trim removed 0 bases at V and 4 bases at J, leaving 4 bases unmatched. The CDR3 DNA sequence: TGTGCCAGCAGCCAAGAGCGAGCGGGGGGGCCAGATACGCAGTATTTT. It codes for CASSQERAGGPDTQYF.

The V gene is TRBV7-9, the J gene TRBJ1-5; D not resolved. V lost 5 bases and J lost 4, with 9 bases in between. The CDR3 totals 13 residues. The germline V gene has CDR1 SEHNR and CDR2 FQNEAQ (reference sequence). As DNA, the CDR3 is TGTGCCAGCAGCCAAGATGCGAATCAGCCCCAGCATTTT. This codes for CASSQDANQPQHF. The full variable domain, in which reference TRBV7-9 and TRBJ1-5 provide the parts outside the CDR3, is DTGVSQNPRHKITKRGQNVTFRCDPISEHNRLYWYRQTLGQGPEFLTYFQNEAQLEKSRLLSDRFSAERPKGSFSTLEIQRTEQGDSAMYLCASSQDANQPQHFGDGTRLSIL.